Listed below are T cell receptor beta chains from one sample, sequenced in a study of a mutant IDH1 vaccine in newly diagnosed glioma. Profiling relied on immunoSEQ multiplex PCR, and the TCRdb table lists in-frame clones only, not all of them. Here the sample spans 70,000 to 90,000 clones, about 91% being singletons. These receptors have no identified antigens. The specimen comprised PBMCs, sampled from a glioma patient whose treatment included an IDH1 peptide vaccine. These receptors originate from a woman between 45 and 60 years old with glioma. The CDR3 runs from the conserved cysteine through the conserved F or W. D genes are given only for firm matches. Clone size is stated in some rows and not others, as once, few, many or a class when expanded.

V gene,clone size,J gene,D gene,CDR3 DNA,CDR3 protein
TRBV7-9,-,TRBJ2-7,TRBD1,TGTGCCAGCAGCTTAGATGGGACAGGGGTCGAGCAGTACTTC,CASSLDGTGVEQYF
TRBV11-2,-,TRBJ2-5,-,TGTGCCAGCAGCGTGGCCCCACAGGGCCAAGAGACCCAGTACTTC,CASSVAPQGQETQYF
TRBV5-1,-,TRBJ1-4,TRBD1,TGCGCCAGCAGCGCCTGGGACAGGGAAAATGAAAAACTGTTTTTT,CASSAWDRENEKLFF
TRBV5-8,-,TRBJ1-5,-,TGTGCCAGCAGCTCCCTAGGCCAGCCCCAGCATTTT,CASSSLGQPQHF
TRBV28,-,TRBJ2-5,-,TGTGCCAGCAGCAAACCGCGAGGTCAGAGAGAGACCCAGTACTTC,CASSKPRGQRETQYF
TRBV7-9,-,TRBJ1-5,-,TGTGCCAGCAGCTTTGGCAGGGGTGACAATCAGCCCCAGCATTTT,CASSFGRGDNQPQHF
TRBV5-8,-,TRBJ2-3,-,TGTGCCAGCAGCTTGCCCAACTCGGTCGGCACAGATACGCAGTATTTT,CASSLPNSVGTDTQYF
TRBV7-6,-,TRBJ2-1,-,TGTGCCAGCAGCTTAGAGGGGGGGCGGATGACTCAGTTCTTC,CASSLEGGRMTQFF
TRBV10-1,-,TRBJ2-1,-,TGCGCCAGCAGTGAGTCACGGGGGTTAACCTACAATGAGCAGTTCTTC,CASSESRGLTYNEQFF
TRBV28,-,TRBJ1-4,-,TGTGCCAGCAGTCCCTCCCTAGAAAAACTGTTTTTT,CASSPSLEKLFF
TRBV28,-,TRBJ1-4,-,TGTGCCAGCAGTACCAGGGTCTTTAATGAAAAACTGTTTTTT,CASSTRVFNEKLFF
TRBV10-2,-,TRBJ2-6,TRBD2,TGCGCCAGCAGCGAGGCCGGACTAGCGGGAGGGGGGGCCAACGTCCTGACTTTC,CASSEAGLAGGGANVLTF
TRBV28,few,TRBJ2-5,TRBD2,TGTGCCAGCAAAATAGCGGGAGGTGGTAAGACCCAGTACTTC,CASKIAGGGKTQYF
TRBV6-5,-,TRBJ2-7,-,TGTGCCAGCAGTATACCGGTCTACGAGCAGTACTTC,CASSIPVYEQYF
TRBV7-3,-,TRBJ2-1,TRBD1,TGTGCCAGCAGCCCACCTGGGGACAGCTTCTACAATGAGCAGTTCTTC,CASSPPGDSFYNEQFF
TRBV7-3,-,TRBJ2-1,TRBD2,TGTGCCAGCAGCTTAGCGGGAGGGGGCTTATACAATGAGCAGTTCTTC,CASSLAGGGLYNEQFF
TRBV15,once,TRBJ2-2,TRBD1,TGTGCCACCAGCTCCCGGGACAGGGGGTTTGGGGAGCTGTTTTTT,CATSSRDRGFGELFF
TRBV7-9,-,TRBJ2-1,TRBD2,TGTGCCAGCAGCTTACTTCCTAGCGGATCTTACAATGAGCAGTTCTTC,CASSLLPSGSYNEQFF
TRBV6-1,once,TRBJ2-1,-,TGTGCCAGCAGCCCTGGGAGCTCCTACAATGAGCAGTTCTTC,CASSPGSSYNEQFF
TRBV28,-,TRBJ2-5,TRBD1,TGTGCCAGCAGTCCGGGGACAGGGAAGTCAGAAGAGACCCAGTACTTC,CASSPGTGKSEETQYF
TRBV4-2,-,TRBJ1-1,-,TGTGCCAGCAGCCATGGCCCAAATCGGGGGCGGCATACTGAAGCTTTCTTT,CASSHGPNRGRHTEAFF
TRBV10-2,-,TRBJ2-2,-,TGCGCCAGCAGGGACCCCACCGGGGAGCTGTTTTTT,CASRDPTGELFF
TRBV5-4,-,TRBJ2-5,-,TGTGCCAGCAGCTTAACGGATCAAGAGACCCAGTACTTC,CASSLTDQETQYF
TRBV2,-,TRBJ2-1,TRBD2,TGTGCCAGCAGTGTGGGACTAGCGGGAGTACATGAGCAGTTCTTC,CASSVGLAGVHEQFF
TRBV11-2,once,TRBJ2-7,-,TGTGCCAGCAGCCCAAACTACCGGGCTAGACAACCCTACGAGCAGTACTTC,CASSPNYRARQPYEQYF
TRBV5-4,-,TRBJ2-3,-,TGTGCCAGCAGCCCTGGAGGGGGGTCAGATACGCAGTATTTT,CASSPGGGSDTQYF
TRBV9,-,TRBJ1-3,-,TGTGCCAGCAGCGTCAGTCAGGGGCAAGGAAACACCATATATTTT,CASSVSQGQGNTIYF
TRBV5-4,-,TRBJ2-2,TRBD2,TGTGCCAGCAGCACGGGACTAGCGGGAGGAAGGACCGGGGAGCTGTTTTTT,CASSTGLAGGRTGELFF
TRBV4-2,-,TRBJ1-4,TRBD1,TGTGCCAGCAGCCAAGATAGGGACAGGGGAGATGAAAAACTGTTTTTT,CASSQDRDRGDEKLFF
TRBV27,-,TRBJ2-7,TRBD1,TGTGCCAGCAGTTTCACAGGGGGAGGCGAGCAGTACTTC,CASSFTGGGEQYF
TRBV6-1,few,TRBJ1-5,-,TGTGCCAGCAGTGGCATAAGCTATAGCAATCAGCCCCAGCATTTT,CASSGISYSNQPQHF
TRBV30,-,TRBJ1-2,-,TGTGCCTGGACGAGGCGGTCGGGGTATGGCTACACCTTC,CAWTRRSGYGYTF
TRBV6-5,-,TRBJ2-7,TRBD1,TGTGCCAGCAGTTCGACGGGATCGACAGGGATCCACGAGCAGTACTTC,CASSSTGSTGIHEQYF
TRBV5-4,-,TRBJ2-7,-,TGTGCCAGCAGCTTGGGGCTCCCTCTATCCTCCGAGCAGTACTTC,CASSLGLPLSSEQYF
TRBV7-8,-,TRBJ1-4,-,TGTGCCAGCAGCTCGGGACGGGTTAATGAAAAACTGTTTTTT,CASSSGRVNEKLFF
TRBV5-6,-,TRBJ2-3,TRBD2,TGTGCCAGCAGCTTACTAGCGGGAGTAGGAGATACGCAGTATTTT,CASSLLAGVGDTQYF
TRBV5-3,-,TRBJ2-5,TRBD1,TGTGCCAGCAGCGTCGGGACAGGGGTCCAAGAGACCCAGTACTTC,CASSVGTGVQETQYF
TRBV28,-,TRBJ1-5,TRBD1,TGTGCCAGCTCGCGCCGAGGACAGGGCAATCAGCCCCAGCATTTT,CASSRRGQGNQPQHF
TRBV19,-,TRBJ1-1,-,TGTGCCAGTACAACCCTCCTGGGGACTGAAGCTTTCTTT,CASTTLLGTEAFF
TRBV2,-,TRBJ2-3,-,TGTGCCAGCAGTGAAGGGCTAACTAGCACAGATACGCAGTATTTT,CASSEGLTSTDTQYF
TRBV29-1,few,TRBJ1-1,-,TGCAGCGTGGGTTGGACAGTCACATTGAACACTGAAGCTTTCTTT,CSVGWTVTLNTEAFF
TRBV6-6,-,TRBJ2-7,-,TGTGCCAGCACGTCGACAGGTAACTACGAGCAGTACTTC,CASTSTGNYEQYF
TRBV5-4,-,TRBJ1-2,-,TGTGCCAGCAGTCAAGGAGGGCGCGGTGGGGACTATGGCTACACCTTC,CASSQGGRGGDYGYTF
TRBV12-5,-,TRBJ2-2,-,TGTGCTAGTGGTTTGATGGGAGAGGGAAACACCGGGGAGCTGTTTTTT,CASGLMGEGNTGELFF
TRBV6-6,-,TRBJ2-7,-,TGTGCCAGCAGTTACGGACAGCGAGACGAGCAGTACTTC,CASSYGQRDEQYF
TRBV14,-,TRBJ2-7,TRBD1,TGTGCCAGCAGCCAAGACCCTAAACGAACAGGGGACCTTCACTACGAGCAGTACTTC,CASSQDPKRTGDLHYEQYF
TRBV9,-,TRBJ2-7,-,TGTGCCAGCAGCGACAGAAGCTCCTACGAGCAGTACTTC,CASSDRSSYEQYF
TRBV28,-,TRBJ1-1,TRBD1,TGTGCCAGCAGACCACAGGGGGCAGGGAACACTGAAGCTTTCTTT,CASRPQGAGNTEAFF
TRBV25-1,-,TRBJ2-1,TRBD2,TGTGCCAGCAGTGATCCGTCTTTGCGGGAGGGCCTCGTTGAGCAGTTCTTC,CASSDPSLREGLVEQFF
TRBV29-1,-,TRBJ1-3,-,TGCAGCGTTAAGAAACTAGATTTGAGGGGGGACTCTGGAAACACCATATATTTT,CSVKKLDLRGDSGNTIYF
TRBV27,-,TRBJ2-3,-,TGTGCCAGCAGCGATAGGGCGGGCAGCACAGATACGCAGTATTTT,CASSDRAGSTDTQYF
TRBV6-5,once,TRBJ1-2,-,TGTGCCAGCAGTTACCGGGGGCCTGGGGGCGGCTACACCTTC,CASSYRGPGGGYTF